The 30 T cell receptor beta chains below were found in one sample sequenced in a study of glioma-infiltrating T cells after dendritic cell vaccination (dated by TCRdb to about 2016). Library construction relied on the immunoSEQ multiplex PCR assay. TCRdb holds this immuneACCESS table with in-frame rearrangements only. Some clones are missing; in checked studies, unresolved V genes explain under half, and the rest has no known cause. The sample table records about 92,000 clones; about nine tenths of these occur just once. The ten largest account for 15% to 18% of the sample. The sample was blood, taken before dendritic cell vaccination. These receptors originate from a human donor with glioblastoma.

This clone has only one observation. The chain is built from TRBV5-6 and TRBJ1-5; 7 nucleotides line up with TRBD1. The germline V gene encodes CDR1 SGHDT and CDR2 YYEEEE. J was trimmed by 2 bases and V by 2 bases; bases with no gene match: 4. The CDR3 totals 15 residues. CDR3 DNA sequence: TGTGCCAGCAGCTTCAGGGGGAATGGCAATCAGCCCCAGCATTTT. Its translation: CASSFRGNGNQPQHF. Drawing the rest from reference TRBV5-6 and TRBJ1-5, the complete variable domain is DAGVTQSPTHLIKTRGQQVTLRCSPKSGHDTVSWYQQALGQGPQFIFQYYEEEERQRGNFPDRFSGHQFPNYSSELNVNALLLGDSALYLCASSFRGNGNQPQHFGDGTRLSIL.

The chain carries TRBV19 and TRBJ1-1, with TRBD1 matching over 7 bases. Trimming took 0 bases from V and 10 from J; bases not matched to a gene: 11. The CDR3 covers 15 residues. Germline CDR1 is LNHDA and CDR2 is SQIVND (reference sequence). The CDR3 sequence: CASSIDLGQVHGAFF. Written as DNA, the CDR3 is TGTGCCAGTAGTATAGATCTCGGACAGGTTCACGGAGCTTTCTTT.

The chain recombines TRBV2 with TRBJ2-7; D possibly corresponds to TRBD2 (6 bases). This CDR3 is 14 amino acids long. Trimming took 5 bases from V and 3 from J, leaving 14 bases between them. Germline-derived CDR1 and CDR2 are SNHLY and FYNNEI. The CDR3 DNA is TGTGCCAGCAGTACTCCCGGGACTCACTACGAGCAGTACTTC. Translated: CASSTPGTHYEQYF.

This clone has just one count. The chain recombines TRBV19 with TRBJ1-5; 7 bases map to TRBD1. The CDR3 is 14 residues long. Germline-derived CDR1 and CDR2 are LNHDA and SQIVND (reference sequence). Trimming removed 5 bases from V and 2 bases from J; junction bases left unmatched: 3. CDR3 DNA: TGTGCCAGTAGTTTGACAGGGCGCAATCAGCCCCAGCATTTT. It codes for CASSLTGRNQPQHF.

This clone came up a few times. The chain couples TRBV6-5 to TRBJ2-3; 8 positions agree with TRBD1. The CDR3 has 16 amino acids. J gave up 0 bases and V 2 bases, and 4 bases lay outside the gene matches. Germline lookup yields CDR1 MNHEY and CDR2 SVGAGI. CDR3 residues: CASSYGTGRSTDTQYF. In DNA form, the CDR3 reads TGTGCCAGCAGTTACGGGACAGGTCGAAGCACAGATACGCAGTATTTT.

The CDR3 DNA follows: TGTGCCAGCAGAGGACAGGGGAATTCACCCCTCCACTTT. Translation gives CASRGQGNSPLHF. The chain has TRBV6-5 and TRBJ1-6, with 9 positions matching TRBD1. J gave up 7 bases and V 6 bases, and 1 base lay outside the gene matches. This CDR3 is built from 13 residues. In germline, CDR1 is MNHEY, CDR2 SVGAGI.

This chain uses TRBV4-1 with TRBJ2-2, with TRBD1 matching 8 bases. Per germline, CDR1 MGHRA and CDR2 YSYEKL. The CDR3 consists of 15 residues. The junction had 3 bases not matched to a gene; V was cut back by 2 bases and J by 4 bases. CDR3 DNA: TGCGCCAGCAGCCAACCTGGACAGGGCACCGGGGAGCTGTTTTTT. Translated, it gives CASSQPGQGTGELFF.

The CDR3 reads CASSEPPVGRGVSYEQYF. The CDR3 bases are TGTGCCAGCAGTGAACCCCCCGTGGGCAGGGGGGTCTCCTACGAGCAGTACTTC. The rearrangement joins TRBV2 to TRBJ2-7; a possible D gene is TRBD1 (7 bases). CDR1 and CDR2 from the germline V gene are SNHLY and FYNNEI. The V gene lost 2 bases and the J gene lost 0 bases, with 20 bases spanning the gap. The CDR3 loop spans 18 amino acids. Together with reference TRBV2 and TRBJ2-7, the CDR3 gives the full variable domain: EPEVTQTPSHQVTQMGQEVILRCVPISNHLYFYWYRQILGQKVEFLVSFYNNEISEKSEIFDDQFSVERPDGSNFTLKIRSTKLEDSAMYFCASSEPPVGRGVSYEQYFGPGTRLTVT.

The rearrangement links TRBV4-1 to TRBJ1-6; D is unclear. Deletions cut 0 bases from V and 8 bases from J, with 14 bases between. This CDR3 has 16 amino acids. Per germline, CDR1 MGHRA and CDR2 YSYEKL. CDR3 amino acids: CASSQDVETSYSPLHF. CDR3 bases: TGCGCCAGCAGCCAAGACGTCGAAACATCTTATTCACCCCTCCACTTT.

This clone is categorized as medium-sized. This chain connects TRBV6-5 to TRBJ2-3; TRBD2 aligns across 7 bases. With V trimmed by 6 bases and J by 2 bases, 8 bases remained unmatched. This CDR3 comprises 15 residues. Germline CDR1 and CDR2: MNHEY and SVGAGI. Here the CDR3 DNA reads TGTGCCAGCAGCAGGAGCGGGGAGGTCACAGATACGCAGTATTTT. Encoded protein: CASSRSGEVTDTQYF.

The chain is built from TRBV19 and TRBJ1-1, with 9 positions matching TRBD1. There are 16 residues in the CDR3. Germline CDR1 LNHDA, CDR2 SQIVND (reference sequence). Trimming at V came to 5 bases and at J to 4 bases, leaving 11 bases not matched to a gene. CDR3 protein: CASSARGQGGITEAFF. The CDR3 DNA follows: TGTGCCAGTAGTGCTCGGGGACAGGGCGGAATCACTGAAGCTTTCTTT.

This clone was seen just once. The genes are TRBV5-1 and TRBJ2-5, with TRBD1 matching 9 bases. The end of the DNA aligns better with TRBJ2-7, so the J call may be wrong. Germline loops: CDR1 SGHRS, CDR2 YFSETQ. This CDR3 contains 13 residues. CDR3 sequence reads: CASSGTGFDEQYF. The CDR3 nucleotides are TGCGCCAGCAGCGGGACAGGGTTCGACGAGCAGTACTTC.

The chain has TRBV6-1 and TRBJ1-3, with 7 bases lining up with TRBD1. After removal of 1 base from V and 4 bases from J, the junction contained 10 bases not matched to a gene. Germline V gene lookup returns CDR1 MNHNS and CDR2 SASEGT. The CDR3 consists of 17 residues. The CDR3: CASSEGWGTVQGNTIYF. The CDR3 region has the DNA TGTGCCAGCAGTGAAGGGTGGGGGACAGTCCAGGGAAACACCATATATTTT.

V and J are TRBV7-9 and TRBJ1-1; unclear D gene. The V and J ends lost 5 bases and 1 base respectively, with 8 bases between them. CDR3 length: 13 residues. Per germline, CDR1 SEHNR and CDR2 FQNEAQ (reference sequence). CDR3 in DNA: TGTGCCAGCAGCCCAACAGCGAACACTGAAGCTTTCTTT. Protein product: CASSPTANTEAFF.

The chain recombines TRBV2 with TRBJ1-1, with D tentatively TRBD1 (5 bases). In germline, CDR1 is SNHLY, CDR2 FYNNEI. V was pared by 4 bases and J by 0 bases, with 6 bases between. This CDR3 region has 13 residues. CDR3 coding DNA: TGTGCCAGCAGTGCAGGGTTGAACACTGAAGCTTTCTTT. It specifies CASSAGLNTEAFF.

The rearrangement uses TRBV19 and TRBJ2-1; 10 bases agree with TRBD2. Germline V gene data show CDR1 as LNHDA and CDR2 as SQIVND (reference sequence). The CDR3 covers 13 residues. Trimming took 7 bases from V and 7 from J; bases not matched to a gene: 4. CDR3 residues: CASTGAGGNEQFF. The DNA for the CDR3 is TGTGCCAGTACGGGAGCGGGAGGGAATGAGCAGTTCTTC.

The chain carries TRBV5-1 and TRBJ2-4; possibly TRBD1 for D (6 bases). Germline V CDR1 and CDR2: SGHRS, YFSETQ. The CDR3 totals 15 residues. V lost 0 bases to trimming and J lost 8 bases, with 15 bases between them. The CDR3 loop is CASSLEVGGEDIQYF. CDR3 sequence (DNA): TGCGCCAGCAGCTTGGAGGTAGGGGGTGAAGACATTCAGTACTTC.

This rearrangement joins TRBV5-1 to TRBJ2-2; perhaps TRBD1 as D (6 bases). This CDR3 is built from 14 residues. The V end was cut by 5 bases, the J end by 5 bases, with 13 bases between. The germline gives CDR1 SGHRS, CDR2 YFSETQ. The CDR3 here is CASRVGRGTGELFF. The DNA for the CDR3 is TGCGCCAGCAGAGTAGGCAGGGGAACCGGGGAGCTGTTTTTT.

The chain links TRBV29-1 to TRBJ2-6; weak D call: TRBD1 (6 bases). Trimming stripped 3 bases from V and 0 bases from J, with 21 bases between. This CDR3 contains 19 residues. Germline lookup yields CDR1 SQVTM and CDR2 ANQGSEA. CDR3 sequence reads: CSVDFPPGQKSSGANVLTF. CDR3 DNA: TGCAGCGTTGATTTTCCTCCGGGACAAAAAAGCTCTGGGGCCAACGTCCTGACTTTC.

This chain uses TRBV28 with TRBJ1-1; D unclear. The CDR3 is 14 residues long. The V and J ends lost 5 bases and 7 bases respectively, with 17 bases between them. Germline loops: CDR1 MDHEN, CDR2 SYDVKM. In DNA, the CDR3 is TGTGCCAGCAGTCCGCTCGGTTTCACTTTTGAAGCTTTCTTT. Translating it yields CASSPLGFTFEAFF.

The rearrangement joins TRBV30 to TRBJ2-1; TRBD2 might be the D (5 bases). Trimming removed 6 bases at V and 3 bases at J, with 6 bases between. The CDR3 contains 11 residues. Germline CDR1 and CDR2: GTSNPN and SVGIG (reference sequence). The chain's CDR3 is CACGDYNEQFF. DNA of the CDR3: TGTGCCTGCGGGGACTACAATGAGCAGTTCTTC.

CDR3 coding DNA: TGTGCCAGCAGGATTACAGGGGCCCCGAACACTGAAGCTTTCTTT. Translating gives CASRITGAPNTEAFF. The gene calls are TRBV7-3 and TRBJ1-1, with TRBD1 matching over 7 bases. Germline CDR1 reads SGHTA; CDR2 reads FQGTGA. This CDR3 region has 15 residues. J gave up 1 base and V 6 bases, and 8 bases lay outside the gene matches.

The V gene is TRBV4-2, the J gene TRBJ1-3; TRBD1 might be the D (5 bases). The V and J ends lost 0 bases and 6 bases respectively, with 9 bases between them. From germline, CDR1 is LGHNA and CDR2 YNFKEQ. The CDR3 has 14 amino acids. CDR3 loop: CASSQEGGENTIYF. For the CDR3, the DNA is TGTGCCAGCAGCCAAGAAGGAGGGGAAAACACCATATATTTT.

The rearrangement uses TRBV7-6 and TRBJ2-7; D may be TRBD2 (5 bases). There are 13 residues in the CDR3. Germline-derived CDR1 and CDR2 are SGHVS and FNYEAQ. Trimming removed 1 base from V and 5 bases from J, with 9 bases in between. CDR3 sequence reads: CASSLGLRDEQYF. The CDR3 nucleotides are TGTGCCAGCAGCTTAGGGCTGAGGGACGAGCAGTACTTC.

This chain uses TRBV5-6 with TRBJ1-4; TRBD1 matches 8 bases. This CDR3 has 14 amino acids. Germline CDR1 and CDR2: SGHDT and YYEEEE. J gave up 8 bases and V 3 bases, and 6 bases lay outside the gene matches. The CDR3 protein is CASSSQGGYEKLFF. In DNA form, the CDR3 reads TGTGCCAGCAGCTCACAGGGGGGCTACGAAAAACTGTTTTTT.

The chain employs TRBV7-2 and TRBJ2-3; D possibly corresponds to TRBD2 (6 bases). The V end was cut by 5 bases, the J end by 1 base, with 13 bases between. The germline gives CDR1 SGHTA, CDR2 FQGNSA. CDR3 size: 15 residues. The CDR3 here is CASSDSGGGTDTQYF. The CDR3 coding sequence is TGTGCCAGCAGCGATAGCGGAGGCGGCACAGATACGCAGTATTTT.

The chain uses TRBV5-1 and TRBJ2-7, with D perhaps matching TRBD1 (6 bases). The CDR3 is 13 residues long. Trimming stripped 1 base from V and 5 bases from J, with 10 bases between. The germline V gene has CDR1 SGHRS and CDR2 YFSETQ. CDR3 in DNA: TGCGCCAGCAGCTTGTACAGGGTCGACGAGCAGTACTTC. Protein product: CASSLYRVDEQYF.

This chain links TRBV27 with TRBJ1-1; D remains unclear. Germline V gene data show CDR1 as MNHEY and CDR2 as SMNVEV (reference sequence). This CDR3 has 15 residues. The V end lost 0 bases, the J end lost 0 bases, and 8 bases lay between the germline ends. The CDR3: CASSLSGRMNTEAFF. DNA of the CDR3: TGTGCCAGCAGTTTATCGGGCAGGATGAACACTGAAGCTTTCTTT.

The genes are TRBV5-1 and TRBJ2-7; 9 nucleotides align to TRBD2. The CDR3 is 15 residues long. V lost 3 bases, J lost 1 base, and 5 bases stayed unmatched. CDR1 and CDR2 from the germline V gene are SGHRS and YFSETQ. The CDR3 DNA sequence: TGCGCCAGCAGCTATAGCGGGAGCGTGTCCTACGAGCAGTACTTC. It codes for CASSYSGSVSYEQYF.

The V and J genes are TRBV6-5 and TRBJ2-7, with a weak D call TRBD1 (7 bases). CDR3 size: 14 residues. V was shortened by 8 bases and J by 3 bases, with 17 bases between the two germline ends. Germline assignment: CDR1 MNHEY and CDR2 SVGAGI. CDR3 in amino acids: CASRSRQGGYEQYF. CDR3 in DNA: TGTGCCAGCCGTTCCCGACAGGGAGGCTACGAGCAGTACTTC.